A selection of T cell receptor beta chains follows, all from one sample in a study of CD8+ T cells in alopecia areata. Libraries were prepared by immunoSEQ multiplex PCR; TCRdb keeps only in-frame clonotypes and omits some of them. The data show roughly 150,000 clones, with 45% to 55% seen just once and approximately 20% held by the top ten. Specimen: CD8+ T cells sorted from blood, collected at week 0. The receptors originated from a human donor with alopecia areata. Both conserved end residues are part of each CDR3. The D gene is left open where the match is weak. Expanded clones are given a class, and other clones once, few, many or no size at all.

D gene	clone size	V gene	J gene	CDR3 DNA	CDR3 protein
.	.	TRBV23-1	TRBJ1-5	TGCGCCAGCCCGAGGTATGGTCGACAGGCGAATCAGCCCCAGCATTTT	CASPRYGRQANQPQHF
TRBD1	.	TRBV7-3	TRBJ2-7	TGTGCCAGCAGCTTAGTTGATGTGAACCGGGACAGGGTCCGTCGGGAGCAGTACTTC	CASSLVDVNRDRVRREQYF
.	.	TRBV9	TRBJ2-3	TGTGCCAGCACAAGCCCCACCGGCACAGATACGCAGTATTTT	CASTSPTGTDTQYF
.	once	TRBV7-9	TRBJ1-1	TGTGCCAGCAGCCCCGGAGGAATGAACACTGAAGCTTTCTTT	CASSPGGMNTEAFF
.	.	TRBV11-2	TRBJ2-3	TGTGCCAGCAGCTTATCGGGTTCTAGCACAGATACGCAGTATTTT	CASSLSGSSTDTQYF
.	few	TRBV23-1	TRBJ2-5	TGCGCCAGCAGTCATTTCGCTTGTCAAGAGACCCAGTACTTC	CASSHFACQETQYF
.	.	TRBV2	TRBJ2-5	TGTGCCACCAGACCAGCGGGACAGAAAGAGACCCAGTACTTC	CATRPAGQKETQYF
.	few	TRBV27	TRBJ1-2	TGTGCCAGCAGTTTGGCCCCCCACTATGGCTACACCTTC	CASSLAPHYGYTF
.	.	TRBV14	TRBJ2-7	TGTGCCAGCAGCCAGGTCTATTCCTACGAGCAGTACTTC	CASSQVYSYEQYF
TRBD1	.	TRBV15	TRBJ1-5	TGTGCCACCAGCGGCTCCGGGACAGGGGGTCAGCCCCAGCATTTT	CATSGSGTGGQPQHF
TRBD2	.	TRBV7-2	TRBJ2-1	TGTGCCAGCAGCTTTACCAGCGGGGAGTACAATGAGCAGTTCTTC	CASSFTSGEYNEQFF
TRBD2	.	TRBV27	TRBJ2-7	TGTGCCAGCAGTTTAATTGCGGGGGGTAGGGAGCAGTACTTC	CASSLIAGGREQYF
TRBD1	.	TRBV15	TRBJ1-5	TGTGCCACCAGGCCCGACAGGGGGCTTAATAATCAGCCCCAGCATTTT	CATRPDRGLNNQPQHF
.	few	TRBV9	TRBJ2-2	TGTGCCAGCAGCACCCCAGAGACAGAGAACACCGGGGAGCTGTTTTTT	CASSTPETENTGELFF
.	few	TRBV5-6	TRBJ1-1	TGTGCCAGCAGCTTGTATGAGGGTAACACTGAAGCTTTCTTT	CASSLYEGNTEAFF
TRBD1	.	TRBV5-1	TRBJ1-1	TGCGCCAGCAGCATCAGACAGGGGGTGAACACTGAAGCTTTCTTT	CASSIRQGVNTEAFF
.	.	TRBV7-6	TRBJ2-7	TGTGCCAGCAGCGATCTCTACGAGCAGTACTTC	CASSDLYEQYF
.	.	TRBV4-1	TRBJ2-3	TGCGCCAGCAGCCAAGAACTAGCATCCACAGATACGCAGTATTTT	CASSQELASTDTQYF
TRBD2	.	TRBV13	TRBJ2-5	TGTGCCAGCAGCGGACGACTGGTAGCGGGGGGATTCGAAGGTCGAGAGACCCAGTACTTC	CASSGRLVAGGFEGRETQYF
.	few	TRBV10-3	TRBJ2-1	TGTGCCACCAGGACCCCGGAGGGTGAGCAGTTCTTC	CATRTPEGEQFF
.	.	TRBV4-3	TRBJ1-6	TGCGCCAGCAGCCAAGACTATGGGGAGAATTCACCCCTCCACTTT	CASSQDYGENSPLHF
.	.	TRBV7-9	TRBJ2-3	TGTGCCAACCGGGACCCATCAACAGATACGCAGTATTTT	CANRDPSTDTQYF
.	.	TRBV19	TRBJ2-1	TGTGCCAGTAGCCACGGTAATGAGCAGTTCTTC	CASSHGNEQFF
.	.	TRBV7-9	TRBJ2-7	TGTGCCAGCAGCTCCCAGGACAGTTACTACGAGCAGTACTTC	CASSSQDSYYEQYF
.	.	TRBV9	TRBJ2-7	TGTGCCAGCAGCGTAGAGGGCAGGGCGATGAACGAGCAGTACTTC	CASSVEGRAMNEQYF
.	.	TRBV13	TRBJ2-2	TGTGCCAGCAGCTTAGGGGGAGCTGCCGGGGAGCTGTTTTTT	CASSLGGAAGELFF
.	.	TRBV29-1	TRBJ1-1	TGCAGCGTTGTAGCAGGGTTGGCTTTCTTT	CSVVAGLAFF
.	few	TRBV19	TRBJ1-5	TGTGCCAGTATGGTTAGGGATAGCAATCAGCCCCAGCATTTT	CASMVRDSNQPQHF
.	once	TRBV9	TRBJ1-1	TGTGCCAGCAGCGACCGGCTTGATGGATCCTTGCCTGAAGCTTTCTTT	CASSDRLDGSLPEAFF
.	.	TRBV30	TRBJ1-1	TGTGCCTGGAGTGTAGTGGATACTGAAGCTTTCTTT	CAWSVVDTEAFF
.	.	TRBV9	TRBJ1-1	TGTGCCAGCACCAGGATATCCACCGCGGACACTGAAGCTTTCTTT	CASTRISTADTEAFF
TRBD1	.	TRBV11-2	TRBJ2-3	TGTGCCAGCACCCTAAGACAGGGTAGTAGCACAGATACGCAGTATTTT	CASTLRQGSSTDTQYF
.	.	TRBV30	TRBJ1-2	TGTGCCTGGAGTGTAGGGATACTCTATGGCTACACCTTC	CAWSVGILYGYTF
.	few	TRBV7-8	TRBJ2-3	TGTGCCAGCAGCTTAGAAGAGGACACAGATACGCAGTATTTT	CASSLEEDTDTQYF
TRBD2	once	TRBV29-1	TRBJ2-7	TGCAGCGTTGCTGGGGGGGGAACCTACGAGCAGTACTTC	CSVAGGGTYEQYF
.	.	TRBV7-8	TRBJ2-7	TGTGCCAGCAGCCCCATGGCCTACGAGCAGTACTTC	CASSPMAYEQYF
.	few	TRBV29-1	TRBJ2-2	TGCAGCGTTGACTCCACCGGGGAGCTGTTTTTT	CSVDSTGELFF
TRBD2	.	TRBV29-1	TRBJ2-4	TGCAGCGCCGCAACTAGCGGGGGAGGAGGAAACATTCAGTACTTC	CSAATSGGGGNIQYF
.	.	TRBV29-1	TRBJ2-2	TGCAGCGCCACGGCCACCGGGGAGCTGTTTTTT	CSATATGELFF
.	.	TRBV27	TRBJ1-1	TGTGCCAGCAGTCCCACAACAGGGTTCCCTGAAGCTTTCTTT	CASSPTTGFPEAFF
TRBD1	.	TRBV27	TRBJ2-1	TGTGCCAGCAGTCTAAAACGGGACAGGGTCGTCGATGAGCAGTTCTTC	CASSLKRDRVVDEQFF
TRBD1	.	TRBV4-1	TRBJ2-7	TGCGCCAGCAGCCAAGATTCAGGGGGCGTCTACGAGCAGTACTTC	CASSQDSGGVYEQYF
.	.	TRBV5-4	TRBJ2-7	TGTGCCAGCAGCCCGACGGAGGACGAGCAGTACTTC	CASSPTEDEQYF
.	.	TRBV6-1	TRBJ1-2	TGTGCCAGCGGTGAACACCCCCGGGACGACTATGGCTACACCTTC	CASGEHPRDDYGYTF
.	few	TRBV30	TRBJ2-3	TGTGCCTGGAGTGGTGGGGGGCCGATGGATACGCAGTATTTT	CAWSGGGPMDTQYF
.	.	TRBV15	TRBJ2-6	TGTGCCACCAGCAGCTGGGATGATGGGGCCAACGTCCTGACTTTC	CATSSWDDGANVLTF
TRBD1	.	TRBV7-9	TRBJ2-3	TGTGCCAGCAGCTTAGGGACAGAGGGGGCAGGCACAGATACGCAGTATTTT	CASSLGTEGAGTDTQYF
.	.	TRBV29-1	TRBJ1-2	TGCAGCGTTGAGGGGGGGTTAGACTACACCTTC	CSVEGGLDYTF
TRBD2	few	TRBV13	TRBJ2-7	TGTGCCAGCAGCTTCCAGGGAGTTACTAGCGGGGACTACGAGCAGTACTTC	CASSFQGVTSGDYEQYF
.	few	TRBV29-1	TRBJ2-4	TGCAGCGTTGAAGGAGGGGAGGTGGCCAAAAACATTCAGTACTTC	CSVEGGEVAKNIQYF
.	.	TRBV14	TRBJ2-7	TGTGCCAGCAGCCCTCCCCAGTCACCCTACGAGCAGTACTTC	CASSPPQSPYEQYF
.	few	TRBV7-6	TRBJ2-5	TGTGCCAGCAGCTTAGCGAGTAGGGTTGAATACCAAGAGACCCAGTACTTC	CASSLASRVEYQETQYF
.	.	TRBV9	TRBJ2-3	TGTGCCAGCAGCGTAGGTAGTCGCCCAGATACGCAGTATTTT	CASSVGSRPDTQYF
TRBD1	.	TRBV6-6	TRBJ2-7	TGTGCCAGCAGTGTGGGACAGGGGGACTACGAGCAGTACTTC	CASSVGQGDYEQYF
TRBD2	few	TRBV19	TRBJ2-1	TGTGCCAGTAGTATGGTACTAGCGGGGGTTTATGATGAGCAGTTCTTC	CASSMVLAGVYDEQFF
.	.	TRBV13	TRBJ1-2	TGTGCCAGCAGCTCCAGAACTAACTATGGCTACACCTTC	CASSSRTNYGYTF
.	.	TRBV2	TRBJ2-7	TGTGCCAGCAGTGAAACAGGGACTGCCTACGAGCAGTACTTC	CASSETGTAYEQYF